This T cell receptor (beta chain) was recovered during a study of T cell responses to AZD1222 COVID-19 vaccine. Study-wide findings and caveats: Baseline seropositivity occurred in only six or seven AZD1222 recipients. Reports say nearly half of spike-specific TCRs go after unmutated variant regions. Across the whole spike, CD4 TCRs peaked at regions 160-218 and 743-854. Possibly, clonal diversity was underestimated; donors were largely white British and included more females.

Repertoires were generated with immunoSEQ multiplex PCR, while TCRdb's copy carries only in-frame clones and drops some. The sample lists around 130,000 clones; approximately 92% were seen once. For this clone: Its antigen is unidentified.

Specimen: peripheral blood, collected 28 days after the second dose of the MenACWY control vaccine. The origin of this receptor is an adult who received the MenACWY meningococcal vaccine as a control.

As DNA, the CDR3 is TGTGCCAGCAGTAATACCTACAATGAGCAGTTCTTC. Translated, it gives CASSNTYNEQFF. The chain joins TRBV6-2 or TRBV6-3 to TRBJ2-1; D uncertain. The germline V gene has CDR1 MNHEY and CDR2 SVGEGT. CDR3 size: 12 residues. Deletions cut 5 bases from V and 2 bases from J, with 4 bases between.